This T cell receptor (beta chain) was identified in a study of blood T cells in healthy people across ages. Study conclusions and caveats: A strong correlation between TCR beta diversity and naive T cell percentage was seen. Long-lived donors had more naive CD4+ cells and higher diversity than aged donors.

V was shortened by 10 bases and J by 3 bases, with 17 bases between the two germline ends. The CDR3 covers 14 residues. The germline CDR1 and CDR2 sequences are ENHRY and SYGVKD. Drawing of peripheral blood yielded ten milliliters from each donor. The authors ran a second PCR of 7 to 11 cycles using a sample-barcoded 5' primer and a J-beta primer mix. Each cDNA molecule carried a tag from a template-switch adaptor that contained 12 random nucleotides. TCRdb redid the calling of the 5' RACE reads with MiXCR, one entry per CDR3 protein. The table has some 640,000 distinct CDR3 sequences, more than 40% seen once. Concerning this clonotype: Its target is unknown.

This clonotype was obtained from a woman in her fifties or sixties in good health. Sequences were obtained from blood. This chain links TRBV10-3 with TRBJ2-3; TRBD2 is a possible D gene (5 bases). This chain's CDR3 is CATGPAAVTDTQYF. CDR3 coding DNA: TGTGCCACCGGGCCAGCGGCAGTAACAGATACGCAGTATTTT.